A single sample is the source of the 3 T cell receptor beta chains below, sequenced in a study of blood T cells in healthy people across ages. A J-beta primer mix and a sample-barcoded 5' primer were used in a second PCR of roughly 6 to 12 cycles. TCRdb re-called the 5' RACE reads through MiXCR, storing one row per CDR3 protein. The repertoire holds 540,000 or so distinct CDR3 sequences, with around 24% as singletons. These same data were also listed under a study on T cells of mothers and their children.

Sequenced input: blood. Receptors originate from a boy between 10 and 17 years old in good health.

The sample holds a few counts of this clonotype. This chain uses TRBV10-3 with TRBJ1-4; no reliable D call. The V and J ends lost 4 bases and 2 bases respectively, with 8 bases between them. This CDR3 is 14 amino acids long. Germline V CDR1 and CDR2: ENHRY, SYGVKD. The CDR3: CAISGGSTNEKLFF. CDR3 sequence (DNA): TGTGCCATCAGTGGTGGCAGCACTAATGAAAAACTGTTTTTT.

The chain uses TRBV23-1 and TRBJ2-7; 9 bases agree with TRBD2. TRBV23-1 is marked as an open reading frame, function uncertain. The CDR3 spans 17 residues. J gave up 3 bases and V 3 bases, and 12 bases lay outside the gene matches. CDR3 region: CASSHPPGRGGLYEQYF. The CDR3 nucleotides are TGCGCCAGCAGTCATCCCCCGGGGCGGGGGGGCCTCTACGAGCAGTACTTC.

The chain combines TRBV19 with TRBJ2-1, with D possibly matching TRBD1 (6 bases). CDR1 and CDR2 from the germline V gene are LNHDA and SQIVND (reference sequence). The CDR3 is 14 residues long. Trimming removed 4 bases from V and 5 bases from J, with 12 bases in between. The DNA for the CDR3 is TGTGCCAGTAGTAGGAGTACAGGGAACAATGAGCAGTTCTTC. Translated, it gives CASSRSTGNNEQFF.